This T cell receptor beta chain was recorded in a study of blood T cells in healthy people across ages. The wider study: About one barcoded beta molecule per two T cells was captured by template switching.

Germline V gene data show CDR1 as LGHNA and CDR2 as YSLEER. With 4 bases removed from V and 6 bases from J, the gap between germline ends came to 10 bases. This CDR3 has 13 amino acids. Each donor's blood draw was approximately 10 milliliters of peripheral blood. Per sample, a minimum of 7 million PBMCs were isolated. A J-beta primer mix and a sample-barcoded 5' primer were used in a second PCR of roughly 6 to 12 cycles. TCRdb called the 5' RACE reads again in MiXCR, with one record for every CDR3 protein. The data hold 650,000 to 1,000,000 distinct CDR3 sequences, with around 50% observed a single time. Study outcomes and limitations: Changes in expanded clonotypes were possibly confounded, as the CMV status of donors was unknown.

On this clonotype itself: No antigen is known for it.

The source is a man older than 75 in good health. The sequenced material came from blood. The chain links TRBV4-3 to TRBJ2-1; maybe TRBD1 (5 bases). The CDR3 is CASSPFQGNEQFF. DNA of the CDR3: TGCGCCAGCAGCCCCTTTCAGGGCAATGAGCAGTTCTTC.